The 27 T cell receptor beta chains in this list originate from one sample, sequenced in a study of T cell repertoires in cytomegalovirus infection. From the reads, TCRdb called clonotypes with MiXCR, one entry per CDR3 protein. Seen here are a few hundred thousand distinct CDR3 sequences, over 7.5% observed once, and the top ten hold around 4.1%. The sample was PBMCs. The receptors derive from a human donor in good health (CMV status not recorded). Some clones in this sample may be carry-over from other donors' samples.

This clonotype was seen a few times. The CDR3 is CASSLGQAPYSNQPQHF. CDR3 bases: TGTGCCAGCAGTTTAGGGCAGGCGCCCTATAGCAATCAGCCCCAGCATTTT. V and J are TRBV28 and TRBJ1-5; D unclear. Trimming cost V 2 bases and J 0 bases, with 14 bases left between them. The CDR3 length is 17 residues. Per germline, CDR1 MDHEN and CDR2 SYDVKM.

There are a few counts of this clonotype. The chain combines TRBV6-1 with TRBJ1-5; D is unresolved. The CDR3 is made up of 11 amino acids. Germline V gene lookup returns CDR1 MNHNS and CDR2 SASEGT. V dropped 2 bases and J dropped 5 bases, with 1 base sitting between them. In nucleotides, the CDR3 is TGTGCCAGCAGTGAACATCAGCCCCAGCATTTT. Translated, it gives CASSEHQPQHF.

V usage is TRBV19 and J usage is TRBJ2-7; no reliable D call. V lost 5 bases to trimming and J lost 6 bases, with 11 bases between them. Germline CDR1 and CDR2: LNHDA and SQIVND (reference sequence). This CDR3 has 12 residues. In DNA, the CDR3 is TGTGCCAGTAGTGACCAGGCACCCGAGCAGTACTTC. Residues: CASSDQAPEQYF. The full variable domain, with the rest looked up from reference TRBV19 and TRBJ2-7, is DGGITQSPKYLFRKEGQNVTLSCEQNLNHDAMYWYRQDPGQGLRLIYYSQIVNDFQKGDIAEGYSVSREKKESFPLTVTSAQKNPTAFYLCASSDQAPEQYFGPGTRLTVT.

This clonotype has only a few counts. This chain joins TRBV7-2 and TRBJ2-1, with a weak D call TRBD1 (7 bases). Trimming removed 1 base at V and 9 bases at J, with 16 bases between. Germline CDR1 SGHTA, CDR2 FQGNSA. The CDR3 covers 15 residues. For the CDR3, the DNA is TGTGCCAGCAGCTTAGACGGCAGGGGGGTCGGTGAGCAGTTCTTC. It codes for CASSLDGRGVGEQFF.

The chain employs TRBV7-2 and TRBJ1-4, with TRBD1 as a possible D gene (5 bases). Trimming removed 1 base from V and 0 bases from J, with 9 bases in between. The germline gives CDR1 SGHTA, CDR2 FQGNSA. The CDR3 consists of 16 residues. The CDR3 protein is CASSLVWDPTNEKLFF. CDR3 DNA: TGTGCCAGCAGCTTAGTGTGGGACCCAACTAATGAAAAACTGTTTTTT.

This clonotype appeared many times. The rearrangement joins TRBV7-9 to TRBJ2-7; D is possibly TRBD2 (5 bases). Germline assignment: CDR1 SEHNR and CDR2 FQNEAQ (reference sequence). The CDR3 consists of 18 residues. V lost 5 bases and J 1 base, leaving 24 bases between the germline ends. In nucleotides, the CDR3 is TGTGCCAGCAGCCCCCACTGGGATACGGGAATTTTATCCTACGAGCAGTACTTC. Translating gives CASSPHWDTGILSYEQYF.

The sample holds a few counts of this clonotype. CDR3 DNA sequence: TGTGCCAGCATCTGGAGGGGGGCCTACGAGCAGTACTTC. Its protein product is CASIWRGAYEQYF. This chain uses TRBV28 with TRBJ2-7; D tentatively fits TRBD1 or TRBD2 (6 bases each). CDR3 length: 13 amino acids. CDR1 MDHEN and CDR2 SYDVKM come from the germline V gene. V lost 7 bases and J lost 2, with 12 bases in between.

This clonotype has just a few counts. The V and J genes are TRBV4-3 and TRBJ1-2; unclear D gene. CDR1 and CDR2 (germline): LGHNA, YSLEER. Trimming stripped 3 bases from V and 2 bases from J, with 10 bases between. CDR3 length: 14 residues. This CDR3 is CASSQRQRNYGYTF. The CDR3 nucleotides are TGCGCCAGCAGCCAGCGCCAACGGAACTATGGCTACACCTTC.

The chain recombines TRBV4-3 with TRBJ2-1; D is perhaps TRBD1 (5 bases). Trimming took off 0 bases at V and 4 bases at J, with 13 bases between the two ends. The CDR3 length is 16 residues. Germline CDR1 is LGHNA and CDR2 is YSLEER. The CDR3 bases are TGCGCCAGCAGCCAAGAAAAAACAGGACCTTACAATGAGCAGTTCTTC. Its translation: CASSQEKTGPYNEQFF.

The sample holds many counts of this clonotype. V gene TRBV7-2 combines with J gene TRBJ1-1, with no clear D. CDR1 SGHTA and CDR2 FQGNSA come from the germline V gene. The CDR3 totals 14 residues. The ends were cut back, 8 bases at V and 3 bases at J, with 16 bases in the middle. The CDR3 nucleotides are TGTGCCAGCGACTTTCGGCAAGGGTACACTGAAGCTTTCTTT. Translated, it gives CASDFRQGYTEAFF.

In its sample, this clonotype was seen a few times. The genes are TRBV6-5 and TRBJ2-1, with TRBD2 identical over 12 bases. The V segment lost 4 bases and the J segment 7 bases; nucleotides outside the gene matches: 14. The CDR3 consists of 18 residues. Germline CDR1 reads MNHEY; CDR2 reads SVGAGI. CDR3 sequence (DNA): TGTGCCAGCAGTTTGGTTTCGATAGGTACTAGCGGGAGGAATGAGCAGTTCTTC. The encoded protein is CASSLVSIGTSGRNEQFF.

DNA of the CDR3: TGTGCCATCAAAGATCGAGACTCCTACAATGAGCAGTTCTTC. As protein: CAIKDRDSYNEQFF. V gene TRBV10-3 combines with J gene TRBJ2-1, with D hard to call. Germline CDR1 ENHRY, CDR2 SYGVKD. V was clipped by 7 bases and J by 0 bases, with 10 bases between them. CDR3 length: 14 amino acids.

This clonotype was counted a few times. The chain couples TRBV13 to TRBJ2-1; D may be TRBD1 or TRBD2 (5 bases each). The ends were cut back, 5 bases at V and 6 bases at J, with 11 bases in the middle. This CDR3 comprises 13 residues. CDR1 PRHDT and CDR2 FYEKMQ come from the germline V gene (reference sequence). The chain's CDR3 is CASSHGTINEQFF. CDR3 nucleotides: TGTGCCAGCAGCCACGGGACCATCAATGAGCAGTTCTTC.

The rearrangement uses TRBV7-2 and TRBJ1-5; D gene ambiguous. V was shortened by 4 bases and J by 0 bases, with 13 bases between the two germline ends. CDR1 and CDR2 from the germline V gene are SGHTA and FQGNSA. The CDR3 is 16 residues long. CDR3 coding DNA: TGTGCCAGCAGCTCCGGGCGGGGTGATAGCAATCAGCCCCAGCATTTT. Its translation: CASSSGRGDSNQPQHF.

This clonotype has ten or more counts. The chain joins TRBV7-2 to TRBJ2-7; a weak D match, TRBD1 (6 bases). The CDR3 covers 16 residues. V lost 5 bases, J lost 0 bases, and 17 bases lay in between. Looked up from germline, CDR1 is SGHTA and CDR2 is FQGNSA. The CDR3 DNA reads TGTGCCAGCAGCCAGGGGTGGGGACCCCGCTCCTACGAGCAGTACTTC. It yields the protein CASSQGWGPRSYEQYF.

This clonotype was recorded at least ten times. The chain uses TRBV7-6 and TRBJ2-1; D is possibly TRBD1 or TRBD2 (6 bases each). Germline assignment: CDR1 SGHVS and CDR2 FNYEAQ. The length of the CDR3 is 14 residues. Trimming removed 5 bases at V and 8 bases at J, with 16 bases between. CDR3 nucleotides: TGTGCCAGCAGCCCCAATCGGGGGCGGGATGAGCAGTTCTTC. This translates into CASSPNRGRDEQFF.

For the CDR3, the DNA is TGTGCCAGCACAACAGGGGAAAATCAGCCCCAGCATTTT. This sequence encodes CASTTGENQPQHF. The chain is built from TRBV7-9 and TRBJ1-5, with 7 positions matching TRBD1. The germline V gene encodes CDR1 SEHNR and CDR2 FQNEAQ (reference sequence). Trimming removed 7 bases from V and 4 bases from J; junction bases left unmatched: 4. This CDR3 contains 13 residues.

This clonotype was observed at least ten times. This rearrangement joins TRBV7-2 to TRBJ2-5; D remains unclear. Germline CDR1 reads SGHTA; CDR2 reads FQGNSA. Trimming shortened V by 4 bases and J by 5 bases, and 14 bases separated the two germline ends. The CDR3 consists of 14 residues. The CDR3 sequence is CASSSPRVGETQYF. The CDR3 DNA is TGTGCCAGCAGCTCCCCTCGAGTAGGGGAGACCCAGTACTTC.

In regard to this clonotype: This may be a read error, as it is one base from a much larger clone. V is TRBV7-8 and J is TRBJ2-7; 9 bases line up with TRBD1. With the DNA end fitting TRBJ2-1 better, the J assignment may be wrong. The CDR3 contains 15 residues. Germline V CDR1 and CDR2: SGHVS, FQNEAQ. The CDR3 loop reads CASSLPPQGAYEQFF. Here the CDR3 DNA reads TGTGCCAGCAGCTTACCCCCACAGGGGGCCTACGAGCAGTTCTTC.

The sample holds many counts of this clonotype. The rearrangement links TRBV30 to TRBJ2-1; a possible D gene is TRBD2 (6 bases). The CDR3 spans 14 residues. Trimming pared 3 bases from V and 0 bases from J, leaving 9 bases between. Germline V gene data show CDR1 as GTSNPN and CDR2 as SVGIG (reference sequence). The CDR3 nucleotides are TGTGCCTGGAGGTACGGGAGCTCCTACAATGAGCAGTTCTTC. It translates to CAWRYGSSYNEQFF. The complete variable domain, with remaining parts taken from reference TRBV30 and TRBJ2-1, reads SQTIHQWPATLVQPVGSPLSLECTVEGTSNPNLYWYRQAAGRGLQLLFYSVGIGQISSEVPQNLSASRPQDRQFILSSKKLLLSDSGFYLCAWRYGSSYNEQFFGPGTRLTVL.

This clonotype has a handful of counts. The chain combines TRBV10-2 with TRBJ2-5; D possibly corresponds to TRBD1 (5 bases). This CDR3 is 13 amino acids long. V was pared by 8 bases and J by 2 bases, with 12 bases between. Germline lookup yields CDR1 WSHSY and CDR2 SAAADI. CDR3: CASGAQIQETQYF. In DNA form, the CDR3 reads TGCGCCAGCGGGGCACAGATACAAGAGACCCAGTACTTC.

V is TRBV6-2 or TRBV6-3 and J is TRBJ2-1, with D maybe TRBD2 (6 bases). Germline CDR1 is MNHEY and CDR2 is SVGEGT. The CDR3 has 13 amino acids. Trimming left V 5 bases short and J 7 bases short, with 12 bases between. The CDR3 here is CASSHPGTNEQFF. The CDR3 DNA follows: TGTGCCAGCAGTCATCCCGGGACTAATGAGCAGTTCTTC.

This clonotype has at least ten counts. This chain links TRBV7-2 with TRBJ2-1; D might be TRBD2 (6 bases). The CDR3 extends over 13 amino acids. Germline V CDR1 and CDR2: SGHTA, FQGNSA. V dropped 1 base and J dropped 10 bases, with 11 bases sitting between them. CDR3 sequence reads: CASSLVRAGEQFF. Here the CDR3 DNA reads TGTGCCAGCAGCTTAGTCAGGGCGGGGGAGCAGTTCTTC.

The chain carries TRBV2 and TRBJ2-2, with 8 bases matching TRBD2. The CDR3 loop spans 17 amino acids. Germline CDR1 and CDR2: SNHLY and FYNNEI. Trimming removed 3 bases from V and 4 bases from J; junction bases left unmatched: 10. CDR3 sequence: CASSDRGQRGSTGELFF. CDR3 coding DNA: TGTGCCAGCAGTGACCGTGGGCAGCGGGGGAGCACCGGGGAGCTGTTTTTT.

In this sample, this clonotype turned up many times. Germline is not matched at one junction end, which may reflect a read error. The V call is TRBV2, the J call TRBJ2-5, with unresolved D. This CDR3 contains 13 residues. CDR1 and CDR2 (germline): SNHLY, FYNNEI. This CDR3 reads CASSTFLQGTQYF. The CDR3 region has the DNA TGTGCCAGCAGTACTTTCCTCCAAGGGACCCAGTACTTC.

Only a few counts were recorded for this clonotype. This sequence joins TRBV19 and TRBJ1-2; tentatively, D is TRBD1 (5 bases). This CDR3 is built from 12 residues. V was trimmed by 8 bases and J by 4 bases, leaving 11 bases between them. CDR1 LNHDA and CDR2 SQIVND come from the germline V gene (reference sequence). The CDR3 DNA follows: TGTGCCAGTCAGGGACGGAGCTATGGCTACACCTTC. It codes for CASQGRSYGYTF.

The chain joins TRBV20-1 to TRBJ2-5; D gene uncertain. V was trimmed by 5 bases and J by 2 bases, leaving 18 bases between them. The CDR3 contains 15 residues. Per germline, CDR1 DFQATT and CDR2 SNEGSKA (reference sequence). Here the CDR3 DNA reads TGCAGTGCTTTGCCCCTCCGAGGCCAACAAGAGACCCAGTACTTC. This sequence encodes CSALPLRGQQETQYF.